This is a list of T cell receptor beta chains from one sample in a study of T cell responses to AZD1222 COVID-19 vaccine. Produced via immunoSEQ multiplex PCR; TCRdb's table is partial and in-frame only. The sample holds 75,000 to 100,000 clones, roughly 90% seen once. The material sequenced was peripheral blood, taken on day 0 of AZD1222 vaccination. All receptors come from an adult in good health. Both conserved end residues are part of each CDR3. D genes are given only for firm matches. Clone size is shown for a subset of rows, as once, few, many or a class of expanded clone.

TRBV10-3	TRBJ1-4	NA	TRBD1	TGTGCCATCAGTGAGGCCGGGACAGCGAATGAAAAACTGTTTTTT	CAISEAGTANEKLFF
TRBV4-3	TRBJ1-2	NA	NA	TGCGCCAGCAGCCAAGATCCCCACAACGCTAACTATGGCTACACCTTC	CASSQDPHNANYGYTF
TRBV7-8	TRBJ1-1	NA	TRBD1	TGTGCCAGCAGCGGTGGACAGGGGTACACTGAAGCTTTCTTT	CASSGGQGYTEAFF
TRBV18	TRBJ1-2	NA	TRBD1	TGTGCCAGCTCACCAAGAGGGGACAGTTCCTATGGCTACACCTTC	CASSPRGDSSYGYTF
TRBV19	TRBJ1-5	NA	NA	TGTGCCAGTAGTGGTACAGGGAGCCAGCCCCAGCATTTT	CASSGTGSQPQHF
TRBV2	TRBJ2-3	NA	NA	TGTGCCAGCAGTGCCCTGGGTGGGGATACGCAGTATTTT	CASSALGGDTQYF
TRBV6-5	TRBJ2-7	NA	NA	TGTGCCAGCAGTTACTCTCGGGGGAGTACCGACGAGCAGTACTTC	CASSYSRGSTDEQYF
TRBV6-2/TRBV6-3	TRBJ2-1	NA	TRBD2	TGTGCCAGCAGTCCGGGACTAGCGGGAGAAAATGAGCAGTTCTTC	CASSPGLAGENEQFF
TRBV7-8	TRBJ2-7	NA	TRBD1	TGTGCCAGCAGCTTAGCTCATAGGGGACAGGGTCCCGAGCAGTACTTC	CASSLAHRGQGPEQYF
TRBV28	TRBJ1-2	NA	NA	TGTGCCGTTAATGATCCGGGACGGATGGGCTACACCTTC	CAVNDPGRMGYTF
TRBV14	TRBJ1-1	NA	TRBD1	TGTGCCAGCAGCCAGAACAGGGGCGGTAACACTGAAGCTTTCTTT	CASSQNRGGNTEAFF
TRBV19	TRBJ1-2	NA	NA	TGTGCCAGTAGTATAGAGCTTAACTATGGCTACACCTTC	CASSIELNYGYTF
TRBV27	TRBJ1-2	few	NA	TGTGCCAGCAGCCGGGACTCGGGTTGGCGTGGCTACACCTTC	CASSRDSGWRGYTF
TRBV6-2/TRBV6-3	TRBJ1-5	NA	NA	TGTGCCAGCAGTTCGCGGTCCACTGAACAGCCCCAGCATTTT	CASSSRSTEQPQHF
TRBV30	TRBJ1-5	NA	NA	TGTGCCTGGAGTGTTAGCGGGACCCTCAATCAGCCCCAGCATTTT	CAWSVSGTLNQPQHF
TRBV4-1	TRBJ2-7	once	NA	TGCGCCAGCAGCCAACCAGGGGAATCCTACTACGAGCAGTACTTC	CASSQPGESYYEQYF
TRBV25-1	TRBJ2-7	NA	TRBD1	TGTGCCAGCAGGAAACAGGGGAGCTACGAGCAGTACTTC	CASRKQGSYEQYF
TRBV5-1	TRBJ1-1	NA	NA	TGCGCCAGCAGCTTGGCGAGGGGTATGAACACTGAAGCTTTCTTT	CASSLARGMNTEAFF
TRBV30	TRBJ1-4	NA	NA	TGTGCCTGCCACCCCGGGGCAGATTCTAATGAAAAACTGTTTTTT	CACHPGADSNEKLFF
TRBV6-2/TRBV6-3	TRBJ2-7	NA	NA	TGTGCCAGCGGCCCCGGGGAAGACTACGAGCAGTACTTC	CASGPGEDYEQYF
TRBV6-2/TRBV6-3	TRBJ2-3	large	NA	TGTGCCAGCAGTTCAGGGCCTTTTCGGTGGACTAGCACAGATACGCAGTATTTT	CASSSGPFRWTSTDTQYF
TRBV5-1	TRBJ2-7	NA	NA	TGCGCCAGCCGCCGGGAAGGGGACGAGCAGTACTTC	CASRREGDEQYF
TRBV28	TRBJ1-2	NA	TRBD1	TGTGCCAGCAGTTTAGGGGCAGGGGGCAGGGGCTACACCTTC	CASSLGAGGRGYTF
TRBV14	TRBJ2-5	NA	TRBD2	TGTGCCAGCAGCCCTAGCGGGAGGGCCCGAGAGACCCAGTACTTC	CASSPSGRARETQYF
TRBV18	TRBJ1-5	NA	NA	TGTGCCAGCTCAGGCAACTGGGGCGGCAATCAGCCCCAGCATTTT	CASSGNWGGNQPQHF
TRBV16	TRBJ1-1	NA	NA	TGTGCCAGCAGCCTCATTGGGGCGAACACTGAAGCTTTCTTT	CASSLIGANTEAFF
TRBV5-4	TRBJ2-1	NA	TRBD2	TGTGCCAGCAGGAGACAACTCCTGACTAGCGGGAGGGCCCTCAGTGGTGAGCAGTTCTTC	CASRRQLLTSGRALSGEQFF
TRBV7-8	TRBJ1-2	NA	TRBD1	TGTGCCAGCAGCCCAAGAGACAGGGGGCATCATGGCTACACCTTC	CASSPRDRGHHGYTF
TRBV15	TRBJ2-7	NA	NA	TGTGCCACCAGCAGACCCTCTAACCACGAGCAGTACTTC	CATSRPSNHEQYF